This TCR beta chain derives from a study of Graves' ophthalmopathy and Graves' hyperthyroidism (dated by TCRdb to the late 2010s). The study in broad terms: Peripheral blood samples were taken at the time of initial diagnosis, before any treatment was given. The study used TCR beta repertoire signatures to distinguish Graves' ophthalmopathy from Graves' hyperthyroidism and to predict progression to ophthalmopathy. In total, 135 blood samples were TCR-sequenced: approximately 40 ophthalmopathy, some 72 hyperthyroidism and about 17 hyperthyroidism-to-ophthalmopathy patients. To explore V-J signatures distinguishing ophthalmopathy from hyperthyroidism, a discovery set of about 99 patients (roughly 45 ophthalmopathy, roughly 55 stable hyperthyroidism) was enrolled. The independent validation cohort included about 20 hyperthyroidism patients plus 17 patients who later progressed from hyperthyroidism to ophthalmopathy. T-cell repertoires of thyroid tissue and blood were compared in several hyperthyroidism patients. After sampling, hyperthyroidism patients received methimazole starting at 30 mg daily, and ophthalmopathy patients received high-dose intravenous methylprednisolone. The roughly 94 discovery patients were randomly divided into training and test sets at a 7:3 ratio. General conclusions and limits of the study: Among expanded thyroid clonotypes with frequency above 0.001, most also showed up in blood, which suggests that blood repertoires may reflect the thyroid immune response. In validation, the model predicted ophthalmopathy progression with about 71% sensitivity and roughly 72% specificity; roughly 12 predicted patients were CT-confirmed with GO in a median of around 6 months. Ophthalmopathy was separated from stable hyperthyroidism by the 13-signature model with just under 90% sensitivity and 81% to 84% specificity in cross-validation and with 80%/75% in the test set. No statistical method was used to predetermine the sample size, and group allocation was not hidden from the investigators.

This clonotype has a count of ten or more. Its target antigen remains unknown. No base quality information exists; no much larger clone differs at one position. For repertoire sequencing, TCR beta CDR3 regions were amplified from RNA transcripts. HTBI primers and the Qiagen OneStep RT-PCR kit were used in a first-round RT-PCR, which was followed by a second-round multiplex PCR, size selection and purification. The libraries underwent paired-end sequencing with 100 bp reads on an Illumina HiSeq2000. On the study's bioinformatics: Reads were processed with SOAPnuke, discarding reads with adapters, uncalled bases, mean Phred below 15, or no exact constant-primer or identifier match. High-quality paired reads were merged with COPE v1.2.5. Each unique nucleotide sequence was treated as a clonotype, and MiTCR v1.1 was used to align the clonotypes to the IMGT TRB V, D and J references. Analysis was restricted to V-J combinations with a frequency above 0.0001, which covered roughly 99% of repertoires. For each V-J combination, a TCR clonal expansion and chaos score was defined as F50 clonal expansion divided by the chaos observed in the TCRdist matrix. Welch's t-statistics and random forest were used to narrow the features down to 13 V-J combinations, which were then fed into a naive Bayes classifier. The similarity between thyroid and blood repertoires was quantified using the Morisita-Horn index. TCRdb handled the public reads itself, with Q25 trimming in fastp and clone calling in MiXCR, and kept productive beta chains. All rows with the same CDR3 protein become a single entry with the most common DNA and genes. The authors' filters were not applied to this entry. The sample table lists approximately 160,000 distinct CDR3 sequences, approximately 40% of them with a count of one. The ten top clones hold approximately 8.9% of the sample.

Ophthalmopathy patients were characterized by moderately to severely active disease, a Clinical Activity Score of at least 3, a NOSPECS grade of at least 4, and a disease duration under 3 months. Patients with other autoimmune diseases, uncontrolled infections, pregnancy or lactation were excluded from the study. Diagnosis relied on clinical symptoms, serum thyroxine, TRAb, thyroid ultrasound and orbital computed tomography. PBMCs were isolated from more than 8 ml of fresh peripheral blood by Ficoll-Paque density gradient centrifugation. Total RNA was extracted using Trizol reagent, and RNA quality was checked on an Agilent 2100 Bioanalyzer. From its cysteine to its phenylalanine, the CDR3 spans 14 amino acids. The only DNA kept is the CDR3, 42 bases in frame from the first base. Trimmed from V: 5 bases; trimmed from J: 2 bases; junction bases lacking a gene match: 3. Reading the germline V gene (reference sequence) gives CDR1 LNHDA and CDR2 SQIVND.

The clonotype was recovered from a man in his thirties or forties with Graves' ophthalmopathy. Donor details come from another sample of the same person, matched by shared clones. The sample consisted of peripheral blood. This chain joins TRBV19 to TRBJ1-2, and 9 junction bases match TRBD1. The DNA sequence is given as TGTGCCAGTAGTGCAGGGACAGGGAACTATGGCTACACCTTC. Translation gives CASSAGTGNYGYTF.